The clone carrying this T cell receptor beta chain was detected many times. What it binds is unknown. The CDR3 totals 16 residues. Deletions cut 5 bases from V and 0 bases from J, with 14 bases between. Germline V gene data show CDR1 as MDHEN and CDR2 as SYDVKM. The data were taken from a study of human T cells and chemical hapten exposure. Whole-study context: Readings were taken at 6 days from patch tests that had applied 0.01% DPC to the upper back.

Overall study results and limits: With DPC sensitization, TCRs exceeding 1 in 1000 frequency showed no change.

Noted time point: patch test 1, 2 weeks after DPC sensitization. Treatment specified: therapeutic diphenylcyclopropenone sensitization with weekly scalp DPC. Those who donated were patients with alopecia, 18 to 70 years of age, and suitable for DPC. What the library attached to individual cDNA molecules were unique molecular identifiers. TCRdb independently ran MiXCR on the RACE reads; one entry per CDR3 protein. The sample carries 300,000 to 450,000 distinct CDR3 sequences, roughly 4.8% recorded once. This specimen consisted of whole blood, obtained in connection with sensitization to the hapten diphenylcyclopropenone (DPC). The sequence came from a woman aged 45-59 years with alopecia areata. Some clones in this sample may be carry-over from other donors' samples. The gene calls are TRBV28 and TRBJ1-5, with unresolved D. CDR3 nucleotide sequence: TGTGCCAGCAGTCTTCTACAGAGAGATAGCAATCAGCCCCAGCATTTT. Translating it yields CASSLLQRDSNQPQHF.